Listed below are T cell receptor beta chains from one sample, sequenced in a study of T cells in Graves' hyperthyroidism and ophthalmopathy. MiXCR was run by TCRdb on the multiplex PCR reads, yielding one entry per CDR3 protein. This sample has about 740,000 distinct CDR3 sequences; around 15% occur once, and the top ten carry more than 8.5%. The sequencing input was blood. The receptors shown here come from a woman under 30 with Graves' hyperthyroidism. The CDR3 runs from the conserved cysteine through the conserved F or W. A D gene is named only where the DNA matches it firmly. The size of a clone is reported for some rows only, either as once, few or many, or as a class for expanded clones.

abundance: few; j_gene: TRBJ1-6; d_gene: -; v_gene: TRBV5-6; CDR3aa: CASSYRTDNSPLHF; CDR3nt: TGTGCCAGCAGCTATAGGACAGATAATTCACCCCTCCACTTT
abundance: -; j_gene: TRBJ2-1; d_gene: -; v_gene: TRBV7-9; CDR3aa: CASSLWGLSGFNEQFF; CDR3nt: TGTGCCAGCAGCTTGTGGGGCCTTAGCGGTTTCAATGAGCAGTTCTTC
abundance: -; j_gene: TRBJ2-7; d_gene: -; v_gene: TRBV5-8; CDR3aa: CASSFWTASSYEQYF; CDR3nt: TGTGCCAGCAGCTTTTGGACGGCTAGCTCCTACGAGCAGTACTTC
abundance: many; j_gene: TRBJ1-5; d_gene: TRBD1; v_gene: TRBV30; CDR3aa: CAWSVTGGANQPQHF; CDR3nt: TGTGCCTGGAGTGTAACAGGGGGTGCCAATCAGCCCCAGCATTTT
abundance: few; j_gene: TRBJ2-5; d_gene: -; v_gene: TRBV3-1; CDR3aa: CASSQDPGTETQYF; CDR3nt: TGTGCCAGCAGCCAAGATCCCGGGACAGAGACCCAGTACTTC
abundance: many; j_gene: TRBJ2-7; d_gene: -; v_gene: TRBV11-2; CDR3aa: CASSLVLETITTHSYEQYF; CDR3nt: TGTGCCAGCAGCTTAGTGTTAGAGACTATAACAACCCACTCCTACGAGCAGTACTTC
abundance: many; j_gene: TRBJ1-1; d_gene: -; v_gene: TRBV4-1; CDR3aa: CASRKIFDTEAFF; CDR3nt: TGCGCCAGCAGGAAGATTTTCGACACTGAAGCTTTCTTT
abundance: -; j_gene: TRBJ2-5; d_gene: TRBD2; v_gene: TRBV5-1; CDR3aa: CASSLVASGSALETQYF; CDR3nt: TGCGCCAGCAGCTTGGTGGCTAGCGGGTCTGCCCTAGAGACCCAGTACTTC
abundance: -; j_gene: TRBJ2-1; d_gene: -; v_gene: TRBV19; CDR3aa: CASSMGRWGQQFF; CDR3nt: TGTGCCAGTAGTATGGGTCGTTGGGGTCAGCAGTTCTTC
abundance: many; j_gene: TRBJ1-2; d_gene: TRBD1; v_gene: TRBV14; CDR3aa: CASSQELQGNGYTF; CDR3nt: TGTGCCAGCAGCCAAGAGCTACAGGGGAATGGCTACACCTTC
abundance: many; j_gene: TRBJ2-7; d_gene: TRBD2; v_gene: TRBV3-1; CDR3aa: CASSQGLAGSYEQYF; CDR3nt: TGTGCCAGCAGCCAAGGACTAGCGGGCTCCTACGAGCAGTACTTC
abundance: few; j_gene: TRBJ1-6; d_gene: -; v_gene: TRBV12-3/TRBV12-4; CDR3aa: CASSPGGSPLHF; CDR3nt: TGTGCCAGCAGCCCCGGGGGTTCACCCCTCCACTTT
abundance: few; j_gene: TRBJ2-5; d_gene: -; v_gene: TRBV3-1; CDR3aa: CASSPWTGDYEAQYF; CDR3nt: TGTGCCAGCAGCCCATGGACGGGAGATTACGAGGCCCAGTACTTC
abundance: many; j_gene: TRBJ2-7; d_gene: TRBD2; v_gene: TRBV12-3/TRBV12-4; CDR3aa: CASSPSSGRTYEQYF; CDR3nt: TGTGCCAGCAGTCCTTCTAGCGGGAGGACCTACGAGCAGTACTTC
abundance: once; j_gene: TRBJ1-2; d_gene: -; v_gene: TRBV7-9; CDR3aa: CASSKIEGRRGYTF; CDR3nt: TGTGCCAGCAGCAAAATCGAGGGGCGACGGGGCTACACCTTC
abundance: -; j_gene: TRBJ2-2; d_gene: TRBD1; v_gene: TRBV5-1; CDR3aa: CASSPIQGAPGELFF; CDR3nt: TGCGCCAGCAGCCCTATCCAGGGGGCCCCCGGGGAGCTGTTTTTT
abundance: many; j_gene: TRBJ2-1; d_gene: -; v_gene: TRBV11-2; CDR3aa: CASSWELSEQFF; CDR3nt: TGTGCCAGCAGCTGGGAGCTTAGTGAGCAGTTCTTC
abundance: -; j_gene: TRBJ1-5; d_gene: -; v_gene: TRBV20-1; CDR3aa: CSAFSPEQGGQPQHF; CDR3nt: TGCAGTGCATTTAGCCCTGAACAGGGCGGGCAGCCCCAGCATTTT
abundance: many; j_gene: TRBJ1-5; d_gene: -; v_gene: TRBV10-3; CDR3aa: CAHSEEGNGQPQHF; CDR3nt: TGTGCCCACAGTGAGGAGGGGAACGGTCAGCCCCAGCATTTT
abundance: once; j_gene: TRBJ2-2; d_gene: -; v_gene: TRBV4-3; CDR3aa: CASSHPRTDANTGELFF; CDR3nt: TGCGCCAGCAGCCATCCCCGGACAGACGCGAACACCGGGGAGCTGTTTTTT
abundance: -; j_gene: TRBJ2-3; d_gene: -; v_gene: TRBV19; CDR3aa: CASSKQGIFTDTQYF; CDR3nt: TGTGCCAGTAGCAAACAGGGTATTTTCACAGATACGCAGTATTTT
abundance: many; j_gene: TRBJ2-3; d_gene: -; v_gene: TRBV30; CDR3aa: CAWRGSDTQYF; CDR3nt: TGTGCCTGGAGGGGCTCAGATACGCAGTATTTT
abundance: -; j_gene: TRBJ2-3; d_gene: TRBD1; v_gene: TRBV15; CDR3aa: CVTSMGTGIFTDTQYF; CDR3nt: TGTGTCACCAGCATGGGGACAGGGATTTTCACAGATACGCAGTATTTT
abundance: many; j_gene: TRBJ2-7; d_gene: -; v_gene: TRBV7-2; CDR3aa: CASSLGFVNEQYF; CDR3nt: TGTGCCAGCAGCTTAGGTTTCGTTAACGAGCAGTACTTC
abundance: -; j_gene: TRBJ1-1; d_gene: -; v_gene: TRBV25-1; CDR3aa: CASSEGYRTEAFF; CDR3nt: TGTGCCAGCAGTGAGGGCTATCGCACTGAAGCTTTCTTT
abundance: many; j_gene: TRBJ2-7; d_gene: TRBD2; v_gene: TRBV24-1; CDR3aa: CATSDFAGGVDEQYF; CDR3nt: TGTGCCACCAGTGATTTTGCGGGAGGTGTTGACGAGCAGTACTTC
abundance: few; j_gene: TRBJ2-3; d_gene: -; v_gene: TRBV19; CDR3aa: CASSILFGETDTQYF; CDR3nt: TGTGCCAGTAGTATCCTTTTCGGGGAAACAGATACGCAGTATTTT
abundance: many; j_gene: TRBJ2-1; d_gene: -; v_gene: TRBV6-1; CDR3aa: CASRALVNEQFF; CDR3nt: TGTGCCAGCAGAGCACTAGTCAATGAGCAGTTCTTC
abundance: -; j_gene: TRBJ2-2; d_gene: -; v_gene: TRBV7-2; CDR3aa: CASSLTRTLNTGELFF; CDR3nt: TGTGCCAGCAGCTTAACTCGCACCTTAAACACCGGGGAGCTGTTTTTT
abundance: few; j_gene: TRBJ2-1; d_gene: TRBD2; v_gene: TRBV20-1; CDR3aa: CSAALRLADGEQFF; CDR3nt: TGCAGTGCTGCACTACGTCTAGCGGATGGTGAGCAGTTCTTC
abundance: many; j_gene: TRBJ1-5; d_gene: TRBD1; v_gene: TRBV20-1; CDR3aa: CSAGTGGSGSNQPQHF; CDR3nt: TGCAGTGCCGGGACAGGAGGGAGCGGGAGCAATCAGCCCCAGCATTTT
abundance: many; j_gene: TRBJ2-5; d_gene: -; v_gene: TRBV12-3/TRBV12-4; CDR3aa: CASQPSLQGHETQYF; CDR3nt: TGTGCCAGCCAACCCTCACTTCAAGGACACGAGACCCAGTACTTC
abundance: -; j_gene: TRBJ2-7; d_gene: TRBD1; v_gene: TRBV7-8; CDR3aa: CASSLGTGLEQYF; CDR3nt: TGTGCCAGCAGCTTAGGGACAGGGCTCGAGCAGTACTTC
abundance: many; j_gene: TRBJ2-1; d_gene: -; v_gene: TRBV27; CDR3aa: CASSLSRTEQFF; CDR3nt: TGTGCCAGCAGTTTGAGTCGGACCGAGCAGTTCTTC
abundance: many; j_gene: TRBJ1-4; d_gene: -; v_gene: TRBV4-2; CDR3aa: CASSQEKQGGEKLFF; CDR3nt: TGTGCCAGCAGCCAAGAAAAACAGGGTGGTGAAAAACTGTTTTTT
abundance: once; j_gene: TRBJ2-1; d_gene: TRBD2; v_gene: TRBV20-1; CDR3aa: CSAERAGVYNEQFF; CDR3nt: TGCAGTGCCGAGCGGGCGGGAGTCTACAATGAGCAGTTCTTC
abundance: many; j_gene: TRBJ2-1; d_gene: -; v_gene: TRBV6-2/TRBV6-3; CDR3aa: CASSYSRERSYNEQFF; CDR3nt: TGTGCCAGCAGTTACTCTCGGGAAAGGTCCTACAATGAGCAGTTCTTC
abundance: many; j_gene: TRBJ1-5; d_gene: -; v_gene: TRBV12-3/TRBV12-4; CDR3aa: CASRLGMNNQPQHF; CDR3nt: TGTGCCAGCAGGCTCGGGATGAACAATCAGCCCCAGCATTTT
abundance: -; j_gene: TRBJ1-1; d_gene: -; v_gene: TRBV29-1; CDR3aa: CSVEDRSREGPFETEAFF; CDR3nt: TGCAGCGTTGAAGATCGTTCAAGGGAGGGGCCCTTCGAGACTGAAGCTTTCTTT
abundance: many; j_gene: TRBJ2-1; d_gene: -; v_gene: TRBV11-2; CDR3aa: CASSLILEYDSRSYNEQFF; CDR3nt: TGTGCCAGCAGCTTAATATTGGAATATGACAGCCGCTCCTACAATGAGCAGTTCTTC
abundance: many; j_gene: TRBJ2-7; d_gene: -; v_gene: TRBV28; CDR3aa: CASTLTLSSYEQYF; CDR3nt: TGTGCCAGCACCCTGACATTGAGCTCCTACGAGCAGTACTTC
abundance: -; j_gene: TRBJ1-4; d_gene: -; v_gene: TRBV6-1; CDR3aa: CASSHLAEKLFF; CDR3nt: TGTGCCAGCAGTCATTTGGCTGAAAAACTGTTTTTT
abundance: few; j_gene: TRBJ2-5; d_gene: -; v_gene: TRBV10-3; CDR3aa: CATKAEPEETQYF; CDR3nt: TGTGCCACCAAAGCGGAGCCCGAAGAGACCCAGTACTTC
abundance: many; j_gene: TRBJ2-7; d_gene: -; v_gene: TRBV20-1; CDR3aa: CSASWGREPYEQYF; CDR3nt: TGCAGTGCTAGTTGGGGCAGGGAACCCTACGAGCAGTACTTC
abundance: many; j_gene: TRBJ2-3; d_gene: -; v_gene: TRBV30; CDR3aa: CAWSVLTDTQYF; CDR3nt: TGTGCCTGGAGTGTCCTTACAGATACGCAGTATTTT
abundance: -; j_gene: TRBJ2-2; d_gene: TRBD2; v_gene: TRBV9; CDR3aa: CASSAGTSWTGELFF; CDR3nt: TGTGCCAGCAGCGCGGGGACTAGCTGGACCGGGGAGCTGTTTTTT
abundance: -; j_gene: TRBJ2-7; d_gene: TRBD1; v_gene: TRBV7-9; CDR3aa: CASSFTPGQGAGEQYF; CDR3nt: TGTGCCAGCAGCTTTACCCCGGGACAGGGGGCGGGTGAGCAGTACTTC
abundance: many; j_gene: TRBJ2-7; d_gene: TRBD2; v_gene: TRBV6-2/TRBV6-3; CDR3aa: CASRRTSGTYEQYF; CDR3nt: TGTGCCAGCAGGCGGACTAGCGGCACCTACGAGCAGTACTTC
abundance: few; j_gene: TRBJ2-1; d_gene: -; v_gene: TRBV7-9; CDR3aa: CASSSRSGGLILGYNEQFF; CDR3nt: TGTGCCAGCAGCTCCCGGTCCGGGGGCCTAATCCTAGGGTACAATGAGCAGTTCTTC
abundance: -; j_gene: TRBJ2-2; d_gene: -; v_gene: TRBV13; CDR3aa: CASSLDAEILNTGELFF; CDR3nt: TGTGCCAGCAGCTTAGACGCCGAAATTTTAAACACCGGGGAGCTGTTTTTT
abundance: many; j_gene: TRBJ2-1; d_gene: TRBD2; v_gene: TRBV7-3; CDR3aa: CASSSSGRATGEQFF; CDR3nt: TGTGCCAGCAGCTCAAGCGGGAGGGCTACCGGAGAGCAGTTCTTC
abundance: few; j_gene: TRBJ2-7; d_gene: TRBD2; v_gene: TRBV11-2; CDR3aa: CASSPNPSGSSYEQYF; CDR3nt: TGTGCCAGCAGCCCGAACCCAAGCGGGAGCTCCTACGAGCAGTACTTC